This is a list of T cell receptor beta chains from one sample in a study of blood T cell repertoires in COVID-19. Using immunoSEQ multiplex PCR, the repertoire was profiled, and TCRdb retains in-frame clones only, with some absent. The sample yields about 250,000 clones, around 85% seen once. Sequencing was carried out using PBMCs or T cells enriched from blood (not recorded which). These TCRs come from a woman between 50 and 59 years old with acute COVID-19. Each CDR3 is given with its conserved first and last residue. The D gene is left open where the match is weak. Expanded clones are given a class, and other clones once, few, many or no size at all.

cdr3_length j_call d_call clone_size v_call cdr3_nt cdr3_aa
13 TRBJ1-2 TRBD1 once TRBV30 TGTGCCTGGAAGTGGGACAGTCACTATGGCTACACCTTC CAWKWDSHYGYTF
16 TRBJ2-6 TRBD1 NA TRBV6-2/TRBV6-3 TGTGCCAGCAGCAGCCGGACAGGGGACGGGGCCAACGTCCTGACTTTC CASSSRTGDGANVLTF
15 TRBJ1-2 TRBD1 NA TRBV18 TGTGCCAGCTCGCCCGACAGGGATCGAAGCTATGGCTACACCTTC CASSPDRDRSYGYTF
15 TRBJ1-2 NA NA TRBV3-1/TRBV3-2 TGTGCCAGCAGCCAAGCGTCAGGAAGGAACTATGGCTACACCTTC CASSQASGRNYGYTF
14 TRBJ1-4 NA NA TRBV5-1 TGCGCCAGCAGCTTGAGGGACAAAAATGAAAAACTGTTTTTT CASSLRDKNEKLFF
16 TRBJ2-3 TRBD2 many TRBV3-1/TRBV3-2 TGTGCCAGCAGCCTAGAACAAGCGGGGGGCCCAGATACGCAGTATTTT CASSLEQAGGPDTQYF
17 TRBJ1-3 NA NA TRBV9 TGTGCCAGCAGCGTAGCGGCCTTGGCGGACTCTGGAAACACCATATATTTT CASSVAALADSGNTIYF
11 TRBJ1-2 NA few TRBV19 TGTGCCACACAGGCTAACTATGGCTACACCTTC CATQANYGYTF
15 TRBJ1-3 NA NA TRBV7-6 TGTGCCAGCAGCCCTCAATCAGGGTCTGGAAACACCATATATTTT CASSPQSGSGNTIYF
13 TRBJ1-1 NA once TRBV9 TGTGCCAGCAGCGTTCAGATGAACACTGAAGCTTTCTTT CASSVQMNTEAFF
13 TRBJ1-1 TRBD1 few TRBV13 TGTGCCAGCAGCTTGTGGACAGGGGGCGAGGCTTTCTTT CASSLWTGGEAFF
14 TRBJ1-1 NA NA TRBV6-5 TGTGCCAGCAGTCCCATTAGTGGGGAGACTGAAGCTTTCTTT CASSPISGETEAFF
13 TRBJ1-1 NA NA TRBV25-1 TGTGCCAGCAGTTCTGGGGCTGGGACTGAAGCTTTCTTT CASSSGAGTEAFF
15 TRBJ2-2 NA NA TRBV7-8 TGTGCCAGCAGCTTGGGTCGTCCCGGGACCGGGGAGCTGTTTTTT CASSLGRPGTGELFF
15 TRBJ1-5 NA NA TRBV25-1 TGTGCCAGCAGTGACCACAGGGAATCCAATCAGCCCCAGCATTTT CASSDHRESNQPQHF
14 TRBJ1-2 TRBD1 NA TRBV27 TGTGCCAGCAGTCAGATTGGGACAGGGGTTGGCTACACCTTC CASSQIGTGVGYTF
15 TRBJ2-7 TRBD2 NA TRBV30 TGTGCCTGGACAAAACCAGCGGGGGGCCTCTACGAGCAGTACTTC CAWTKPAGGLYEQYF
16 TRBJ1-1 TRBD1 NA TRBV4-2 TGTGCCAGCAGCCAAGATATAACAGGGGGCAAGACTGAAGCTTTCTTT CASSQDITGGKTEAFF
14 TRBJ2-2 NA NA TRBV6-5 TGTGCCAGCAAGAGCGGATCGAACACCGGGGAGCTGTTTTTT CASKSGSNTGELFF
13 TRBJ2-7 NA NA TRBV4-3 TGCGCCAGCAGCCAAGACACCATGAGGGAGCAGTACTTC CASSQDTMREQYF
15 TRBJ1-5 TRBD1 NA TRBV6-1 TGTGCCAGCAGTGAAGCGGGACAGGGAAATCAGCCCCAGCATTTT CASSEAGQGNQPQHF
16 TRBJ2-7 TRBD2 NA TRBV9 TGTGCCAGCAGCGTAGTTGCTAGCGGGGGGGCTTACGAGCAGTACTTC CASSVVASGGAYEQYF
16 TRBJ1-1 NA NA TRBV30 TGTGCCTGGAGTGTAGTCCCGGGGGTGTCGAACACTGAAGCTTTCTTT CAWSVVPGVSNTEAFF
10 TRBJ1-4 NA NA TRBV29-1 TGCAGCGTTGATGAGGGTGAACTGTTTTTT CSVDEGELFF
16 TRBJ2-2 TRBD2 NA TRBV3-1/TRBV3-2 TGTGCCAGCAGCCCCCTGGCTAGCGGAAACACCGGGGAGCTGTTTTTT CASSPLASGNTGELFF
15 TRBJ1-5 TRBD1 NA TRBV5-1 TGCGCCAGCAGCCTGGAGGGACAGGGAACTCAGCCCCAGCATTTT CASSLEGQGTQPQHF
16 TRBJ1-2 TRBD1 NA TRBV19 TGTGCCAGTAGTCCCGAGGGGACAGGGGTCGCCTATGGCTACACCTTC CASSPEGTGVAYGYTF
16 TRBJ1-2 TRBD1 NA TRBV7-9 TGTGCCAGCAGCGCAACGGACAGGGGGCCAGGCTATGGCTACACCTTC CASSATDRGPGYGYTF
16 TRBJ2-5 TRBD2 once TRBV7-6 TGTGCCAGCAGCCTCTCTAGCGGGGGGGACCGAGAGACCCAGTACTTC CASSLSSGGDRETQYF
12 TRBJ1-2 NA NA TRBV7-6 TGTGCCAGCAGCTTACCAGACTATGGCTACACCTTC CASSLPDYGYTF
14 TRBJ1-1 NA NA TRBV5-4 TGTGCCAGCAGCTTGGGGGGGGAGAACACTGAAGCTTTCTTT CASSLGGENTEAFF
15 TRBJ1-5 NA NA TRBV15 TGTGCCACCAGCAGAGAGTTACAGAGCAATCAGCCCCAGCATTTT CATSRELQSNQPQHF
14 TRBJ2-2 TRBD1 NA TRBV19 TGTGCCAGTATGGACAGGATAAACACCGGGGAGCTGTTTTTT CASMDRINTGELFF
15 TRBJ2-7 TRBD2 NA TRBV18 TGTGCCAGTGCGGCTAGCGGGGGGCAGCTCGAGAAGCAGTACTTC CASAASGGQLEKQYF
14 TRBJ2-1 TRBD1 NA TRBV5-4 TGTGCCAGCATCGGACAGGGTTCCTACAATGAGCAGTTCTTC CASIGQGSYNEQFF
13 TRBJ1-2 NA NA TRBV19 TGTGCCAGTAGTATAACCCCCCAGCGTGGCTACACCTTC CASSITPQRGYTF
15 TRBJ2-2 TRBD2 NA TRBV5-1 TGCGCCAGCAGCCTAGCGGGGGGAGACACCGGGGAGCTGTTTTTT CASSLAGGDTGELFF
15 TRBJ2-3 NA once TRBV3-1/TRBV3-2 TGTGCCAGCAGCCAAGAGTGGGCTAGCGAAGATACGCAGTATTTT CASSQEWASEDTQYF
12 TRBJ1-2 NA NA TRBV19 TGTGCCAGCGAAGGGGCTAACTATGGCTACACCTTC CASEGANYGYTF
15 TRBJ1-1 TRBD1 NA TRBV19 TGTGCCAGTAGTAGCCAGGGGGCGCCGTTCCGGGGAGCTTTCTTT CASSSQGAPFRGAFF
13 TRBJ1-5 NA NA TRBV18 TGTGCCAGCTCACAGGGAGGGAATCAGCCCCAGCATTTT CASSQGGNQPQHF
15 TRBJ2-1 TRBD2 NA TRBV19 TGTGCCAGTAGTACAGGACTAGTTATTTACAATGAGCAGTTCTTC CASSTGLVIYNEQFF
15 TRBJ1-1 NA NA TRBV30 TGTGCCTGGAGAGACATAGGACAGCCGAACACTGAAGCTTTCTTT CAWRDIGQPNTEAFF
15 TRBJ1-5 NA NA TRBV5-1 TGCGCCAGCAGCTTGGTGACGGGAAGCAATCAGCCCCAGCATTTT CASSLVTGSNQPQHF
12 TRBJ1-2 NA NA TRBV9 TGTGCCAGCAGCTCCCAAATTTATGGCTACACCTTC CASSSQIYGYTF
16 TRBJ1-2 NA NA TRBV4-2 TGTGCCAGCAGCCAAGATCGGCAGGGGAGATTTAATGGCTACACCTTC CASSQDRQGRFNGYTF
17 TRBJ2-3 NA once TRBV19 TGTGCCAGTAGTATAGGAGGAGGGGGCATTCACACAGATACGCAGTATTTT CASSIGGGGIHTDTQYF
16 TRBJ1-1 NA NA TRBV4-3 TGCGCCAGCAGCCAAGCAACGGCCTTGGGGAGCACTGAAGCTTTCTTT CASSQATALGSTEAFF
14 TRBJ1-3 NA NA TRBV9 TGTGCCAGCAGCGGACTAATCTCTGGAAACACCATATATTTT CASSGLISGNTIYF
11 TRBJ2-7 NA NA TRBV11-2 TGTGCCAGCAGCGAGTGGTACGAGCAGTACTTC CASSEWYEQYF
17 TRBJ2-1 TRBD2 NA TRBV14 TGTGCCAGCACCTCGAACTTCGGGGGGGGGCGGATCGATGAGCAGTTCTTC CASTSNFGGGRIDEQFF